This section outlines one T cell receptor (beta chain) sequence together with its context. This sample is part of a study of blood T cell repertoires in COVID-19. The ends were cut back, 1 base at V and 4 bases at J, with 16 bases in the middle. The CDR3 is made up of 17 amino acids. Germline V gives CDR1 LGHNA, CDR2 YNFKEQ. Original handling: For nucleated cells, counts were estimated from reference gene primer amplification. Measured with immunoSEQ multiplex PCR; TCRdb has only the in-frame clones, and not every one. V and J calls and clone size follow that table, whereas D and trimming were derived from the DNA. The sample holds around 260,000 clones, around 88% seen once.

This chain connects TRBV4-2 to TRBJ2-2; maybe TRBD2 (8 bases). The sample consisted of peripheral blood. The TCR originated in a man aged 25 to 40 with acute or convalescent COVID-19. CDR3 DNA: TGTGCCAGCAGCCAAGGAAGGGGGCGGGAGGTCACCGGGGAGCTGTTTTTT. It specifies CASSQGRGREVTGELFF.